This TCR beta chain emerged from a study of T cell repertoires in cytomegalovirus infection. In the study overall: CMV epitopes in the study were HLA-C-restricted (recently identified) and HLA-B-restricted (well studied). Signatures in public TCR beta sequences pointed to both CMV infection and matching HLA type.

TCRdb ran MiXCR on the reads and lists one entry per CDR3 protein. Of approximately 120,000 distinct CDR3 sequences listed, around 32% are singletons. V dropped 5 bases and J dropped 4 bases, with 15 bases sitting between them. The CDR3 runs 15 residues. CDR1 and CDR2 (germline): PRHDT, FYEKMQ (reference sequence). A note on this clonotype: Its antigen is as yet unknown.

V and J are TRBV13 and TRBJ2-1; D tentatively reads TRBD1 or TRBD2 (5 bases each). The origin of this receptor is a human donor in good health (CMV status not recorded). Some clones in this sample may be carry-over from other donors' samples. Material: CD8+ T cells from cultured PBMCs, obtained from culture after CMV antigen stimulation. The CDR3 sequence is CASSRTVGGYNEQFF. The CDR3 DNA follows: TGTGCCAGCAGCCGCACGGTTGGGGGTTACAATGAGCAGTTCTTC.